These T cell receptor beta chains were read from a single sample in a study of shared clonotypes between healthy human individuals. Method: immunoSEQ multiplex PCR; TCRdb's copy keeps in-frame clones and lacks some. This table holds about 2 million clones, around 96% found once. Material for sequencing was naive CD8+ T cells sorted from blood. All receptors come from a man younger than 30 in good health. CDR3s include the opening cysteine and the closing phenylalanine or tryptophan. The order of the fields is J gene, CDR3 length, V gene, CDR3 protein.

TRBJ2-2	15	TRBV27	CASSLSDGQTGELFF
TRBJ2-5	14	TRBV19	CASSIAGVQETQYF
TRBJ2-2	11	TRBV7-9	CASSRTGELFF
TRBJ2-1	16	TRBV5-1	CASSRDPGLGNNEQFF
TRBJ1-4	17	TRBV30	CAWSPGQGWRGNEKLFF
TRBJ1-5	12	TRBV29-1	CSVEGVDQPQHF
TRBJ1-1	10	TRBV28	CASQQGEAFF
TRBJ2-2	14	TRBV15	CATRKDINTGELFF
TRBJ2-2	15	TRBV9	CASSEGLAGTGELFF
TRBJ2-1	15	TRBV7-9	CASSADSSSYNEQFF
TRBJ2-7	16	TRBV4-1	CASSQDSGQGGYEQYF
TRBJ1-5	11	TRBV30	CAAGDDQPQHF
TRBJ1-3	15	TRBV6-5	CASSYSPDRGNTIYF
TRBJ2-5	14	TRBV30	CAWSGGAGVETQYF
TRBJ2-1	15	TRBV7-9	CASSMTSGPFGEQFF
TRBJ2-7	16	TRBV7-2	CASSSLAGPSSYEQYF
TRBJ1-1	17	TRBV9	CASSPSPGYTSSTEAFF
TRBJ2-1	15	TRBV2	CASSEKWPSRYEQFF
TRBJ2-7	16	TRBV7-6	CASSLKSRGQIYEQYF
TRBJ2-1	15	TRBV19	CASSSQVAAYNEQFF
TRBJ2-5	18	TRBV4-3	CASSQDPSGGSLVETQYF
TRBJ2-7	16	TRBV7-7	CASSPYPASGTYEQYF
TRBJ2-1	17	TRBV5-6	CASSPGVAGTYYNEQFF
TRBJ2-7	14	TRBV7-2	CASSLYGPSYEQYF
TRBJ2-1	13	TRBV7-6	CASSLSRYNEQFF
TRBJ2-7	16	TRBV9	CASSPGSGGFSYEQYF
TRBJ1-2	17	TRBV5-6	CASSLDPSLTPPYGYTF
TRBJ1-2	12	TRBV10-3	CAAQDTNYGYTF